The present T cell receptor beta chain was sequenced within a study of T cells in Graves' hyperthyroidism and ophthalmopathy. This clonotype was counted many times. The target antigen is unknown. Criteria for exclusion of patients were uncontrolled infection, other autoimmune disease, pregnancy or lactation. The CDR3 runs 15 residues. Per the germline V gene, CDR1 is SEHNR and CDR2 is FQNEAQ (reference sequence). Deletions cut 1 base from V and 2 bases from J, with 11 bases between. The investigators amplified TCR beta CDR3 regions from RNA transcripts. TCR CDR3 underwent first-round RT-PCR with the HTBI primer set. Via MiXCR, TCRdb re-called the multiplex PCR reads, giving one row per CDR3 protein. The sample comprises around 720,000 distinct CDR3 sequences, roughly a third of which are singletons, and 30% to 40% rests with the top ten. Study-wide points: Using 13 V-J features, a model discriminated ophthalmopathy from stable hyperthyroidism.

This rearrangement joins TRBV7-9 to TRBJ1-1; unclear D gene. The sequence was obtained from a woman in her thirties or forties with Graves' hyperthyroidism. The sample taken for sequencing was blood. CDR3 sequence (DNA): TGTGCCAGCAGCTTAGTCTCAGGTCGTAACACTGAAGCTTTCTTT. It is translated as CASSLVSGRNTEAFF.